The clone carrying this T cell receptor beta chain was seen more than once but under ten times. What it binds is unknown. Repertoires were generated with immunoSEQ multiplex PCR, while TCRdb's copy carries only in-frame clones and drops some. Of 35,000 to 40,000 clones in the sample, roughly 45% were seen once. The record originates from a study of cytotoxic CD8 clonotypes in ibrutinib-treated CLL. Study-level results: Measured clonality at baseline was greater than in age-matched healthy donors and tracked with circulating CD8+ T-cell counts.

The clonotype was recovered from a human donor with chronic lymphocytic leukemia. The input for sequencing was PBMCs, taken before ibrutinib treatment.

As DNA, the CDR3 is TGTGCCAGCAGTGGGGGACAGGGTGCCTACGAGCAGTACTTC. Translation: CASSGGQGAYEQYF. The gene calls are TRBV11-1 and TRBJ2-7, with 9 bases that match TRBD1. This CDR3 is built from 14 residues. Germline loops: CDR1 SGHAT, CDR2 FQDESV (reference sequence). The J segment lost 2 bases and the V segment lost 6 bases, leaving 5 bases of the junction unmatched.